These T cell receptor beta chains were read from a single sample in a study of blood T cell repertoires in COVID-19. Profiled with immunoSEQ multiplex PCR; TCRdb holds only in-frame clones, not every one. This table holds some 200,000 clones, around 90% found once. Sequenced material: PBMCs or T cells enriched from blood (not recorded which). These receptors were collected from a woman aged 25 to 39 who had recovered from COVID-19. Each CDR3 is given with its conserved first and last residue. D genes are given only for firm matches. Clone size, where shown, is once, few, many, or a class for clones that have expanded.

v_call	d_call	clone_size	j_call	cdr3_aa	cdr3_nt
TRBV6-2/TRBV6-3	TRBD1	-	TRBJ2-3	CASSYGQVPRGDTQYF	TGTGCCAGCAGTTACGGACAGGTACCCCGGGGAGATACGCAGTATTTT
TRBV5-1	-	-	TRBJ1-2	CASSLAVGGPYGYTF	TGCGCCAGCAGCTTGGCGGTGGGGGGGCCCTATGGCTACACCTTC
TRBV7-2	TRBD1	few	TRBJ1-1	CASSLGGTVLRNTEAFF	TGTGCCAGCAGCTTAGGAGGGACAGTATTGAGGAACACTGAAGCTTTCTTT
TRBV5-1	-	-	TRBJ1-2	CASSSTGGGRAYGYTF	TGCGCCAGCAGCTCCACCGGGGGGGGCAGGGCCTATGGCTACACCTTC
TRBV27	TRBD1	-	TRBJ1-1	CASSLFRDRTSNTEAFF	TGTGCCAGCAGTTTATTCCGGGACAGGACTTCAAACACTGAAGCTTTCTTT
TRBV27	-	-	TRBJ1-2	CASRPQGGVRGYTF	TGTGCCAGCAGGCCACAGGGAGGGGTAAGAGGCTACACCTTC
TRBV19	TRBD1	-	TRBJ2-1	CASSISDRGLNDEQFF	TGTGCCAGTAGTATTTCTGACAGGGGGCTAAACGATGAGCAGTTCTTC
TRBV2	-	-	TRBJ1-5	CASSGAGGNNQPQHF	TGTGCCAGCAGTGGCGCCGGGGGAAACAATCAGCCCCAGCATTTT
TRBV10-3	-	once	TRBJ2-5	CAISGGTFEETQYF	TGTGCCATCAGTGGAGGGACTTTTGAAGAGACCCAGTACTTC
TRBV6-5	TRBD1	-	TRBJ1-2	CASSYGDRVKGYTF	TGTGCCAGCAGTTACGGGGACAGGGTGAAGGGCTACACCTTC
TRBV30	-	once	TRBJ1-2	CAWRGQGPWKGYTF	TGTGCCTGGAGGGGGCAGGGGCCCTGGAAGGGCTACACCTTC
TRBV24-1	-	-	TRBJ1-1	CATRPYQGWTSGTEAFF	TGTGCCACCCGCCCTTATCAGGGTTGGACCTCTGGCACTGAAGCTTTCTTT
TRBV11-3	TRBD1	-	TRBJ2-7	CASTGDRVPYEQYF	TGTGCCAGCACCGGGGACAGGGTACCCTACGAGCAGTACTTC
TRBV7-2	TRBD2	-	TRBJ2-1	CASNPPGQRDHNEQFF	TGTGCCAGCAACCCCCCCGGGCAGCGGGACCACAATGAGCAGTTCTTC
TRBV11-2	TRBD1	-	TRBJ1-5	CASSLAGTVNQPQHF	TGTGCCAGCAGCCTAGCAGGGACAGTTAATCAGCCCCAGCATTTT
TRBV29-1	-	-	TRBJ2-7	CSVQAGAGFYEQYF	TGCAGCGTCCAGGCTGGGGCAGGGTTCTACGAGCAGTACTTC
TRBV4-2	-	-	TRBJ1-6	CASSQAARQYNSPLHF	TGTGCCAGCAGCCAAGCTGCCCGACAGTATAATTCACCCCTCCACTTT
TRBV3-1/TRBV3-2	TRBD2	-	TRBJ2-3	CASSQAETSFSDTQYF	TGTGCCAGCAGCCAAGCGGAGACTAGCTTTTCAGATACGCAGTATTTT
TRBV9	-	-	TRBJ1-2	CASSSRGRASGYTF	TGTGCCAGCAGCTCCCGCGGGAGGGCTTCTGGCTACACCTTC
TRBV9	-	-	TRBJ2-1	CASSPQDSYNEQFF	TGTGCCAGCAGCCCCCAGGACAGCTACAATGAGCAGTTCTTC
TRBV7-8	-	few	TRBJ1-1	CASSLVPGQFLEAFF	TGTGCCAGCAGCTTAGTACCTGGACAGTTCCTTGAAGCTTTCTTT
TRBV7-8	-	-	TRBJ2-1	CASRQYNEQFF	TGTGCCAGCAGACAATACAATGAGCAGTTCTTC
TRBV7-2	-	-	TRBJ1-1	CASSLGGKNTEAFF	TGTGCCAGCAGCTTGGGGGGGAAGAACACTGAAGCTTTCTTT